This T cell receptor (beta chain) was found in a study of blood T cell repertoires in COVID-19. Background on the study: Specimens from acute and convalescent COVID-19 originated in the United States, Italy and Spain. Sources were T cells, B-cell-depleted T cells, or PBMCs; the material itself was cDNA or gDNA.

The CDR3 covers 15 residues. Germline V CDR1 and CDR2: SGHAT, FQNNGV. V was shortened by 6 bases and J by 0 bases, with 9 bases between the two germline ends. Authors' processing steps: Estimation of nucleated cell counts was performed using reference gene primer amplification. TCRdb's copy holds only in-frame clones and misses some; the assay was immunoSEQ multiplex PCR. V, J and clone size are taken as reported in that table, and D and trimming were inferred from the DNA itself. The sample carries under 110,000 clones, 91% recorded once. Sample: peripheral blood. This TCR derives from a man aged 45 to 65 with acute or convalescent COVID-19. The chain joins TRBV11-2 to TRBJ2-6; D remains ambiguous. CDR3 sequence reads: CASSRTISGANVLTF. CDR3 nucleotides: TGTGCCAGCAGTCGAACTATCTCTGGGGCCAACGTCCTGACTTTC.